The 4 T cell receptor beta chains presented below share a single source sample, sequenced in a study of T cell responses to AZD1222 COVID-19 vaccine. Here immunoSEQ multiplex PCR was the method, and the copy in TCRdb shows in-frame clones only, minus some. Of 95,000 to 150,000 clones detected, more than 70% appear once; the ten largest clones hold less than 6%. Sequencing was performed on peripheral blood, taken on day 0 of AZD1222 vaccination. The source is an adult in good health.

J is TRBJ2-2 and V is TRBV10-3; the match to TRBD1 covers 8 bases. This CDR3 contains 15 residues. Germline V gene sequence: CDR1 ENHRY, CDR2 SYGVKD. Trimming at V came to 6 bases and at J to 4 bases, leaving 7 bases not matched to a gene. Here the CDR3 DNA reads TGTGCCATCAGCGGGGGACAGGCTGCCACCGGGGAGCTGTTTTTT. Protein product: CAISGGQAATGELFF.

This sequence joins TRBV4-1 and TRBJ2-7; 11 bases match TRBD1. The J segment lost 0 bases and the V segment lost 5 bases, leaving 3 bases of the junction unmatched. The CDR3 length is 15 residues. Germline values: CDR1 MGHRA, CDR2 YSYEKL. The CDR3 DNA follows: TGCGCCAGCAGCTCTGGACAGGGGGCCTCCTACGAGCAGTACTTC. Translated, it gives CASSSGQGASYEQYF.

The chain joins TRBV11-2 to TRBJ2-5; D not certain. The CDR3 spans 15 residues. Between the trimmed V and J ends, which lost 4 bases and 1 base, there was a span of 13 bases. Germline CDR1 is SGHAT and CDR2 is FQNNGV. CDR3: CASSSIERIQETQYF. CDR3 bases: TGTGCCAGCAGCTCGATCGAAAGGATCCAAGAGACCCAGTACTTC.

The chain is built from TRBV9 and TRBJ1-1; D perhaps matches TRBD1 (6 bases). The CDR3 runs 13 residues. Germline V gene data show CDR1 as SGDLS and CDR2 as YYNGEE. The germline V and J ends were trimmed by 3 bases and 8 bases, with 14 bases remaining between them. CDR3 DNA: TGTGCCAGCAGCGCCTCGGGGGCAGGGGAAGCTTTCTTT. It translates to CASSASGAGEAFF.